Following are 2 T cell receptor beta chains from one sample sequenced in a study of TIL therapy for anti-PD-1-resistant metastatic lung cancer. As to time point: pre-treatment sample, taken before nivolumab and TIL therapy. Tumor tissue came from excised metastases, mostly pleural nodules or supraclavicular lymph nodes. The immunoSEQ assay was v3. Assay: immunoSEQ multiplex PCR; the TCRdb copy retains only in-frame clones and omits some. Among under 100,000 clones listed, about three fifths were seen once. This specimen consisted of tumor tissue, obtained at baseline. Every receptor here comes from a person aged 25 to 80 with non-small cell lung cancer.

This clone was observed a few times. The chain uses TRBV18 and TRBJ2-7, with TRBD1 matching over 9 bases. Looked up from germline, CDR1 is KGHSH and CDR2 is LQKENI. The junction had 6 bases not matched to a gene; V was cut back by 5 bases and J by 7 bases. The CDR3 is 13 residues long. The CDR3, as DNA: TGTGCCAGCTCATCTTCCGGGACAGGGGAGCAGTACTTC. As protein: CASSSSGTGEQYF.

The chain couples TRBV7-8 to TRBJ2-1, with 7 bases matching TRBD2. Germline V CDR1 and CDR2: SGHVS, FQNEAQ. The junction had 11 bases not matched to a gene; V was cut back by 0 bases and J by 6 bases. The CDR3 extends over 17 amino acids. The DNA of the CDR3 is TGTGCCAGCAGCTTAGCTGTTCTGGGGCTAGCGGTCAATGAGCAGTTCTTC. This encodes CASSLAVLGLAVNEQFF.